The rows below give T cell receptor beta chains drawn from one sample of a study of blood T cell repertoires in COVID-19. Libraries were prepared by immunoSEQ multiplex PCR; TCRdb keeps only in-frame clonotypes and omits some of them. The table includes 97,000 or so clones, 81% detected once. Sequenced sample: peripheral blood. These receptors originate from a man between 60 and 70 years old with acute or convalescent COVID-19. Both conserved end residues are part of each CDR3. A D gene is named only where the DNA matches it firmly. Clone size is not always given. Where it is, it says once, few, many or a class for expanded clones.

TRBV19	TRBJ1-6	TRBD1	.	TGTGCCAGTAGTCTCAACAGGGGAGGTAATTCACCCCTCCACTTT	CASSLNRGGNSPLHF
TRBV27	TRBJ2-7	.	few	TGTGCCAGCAGACCGCTTACATCAACCGGGACATCTTCTCGCGAGCAGTACTTC	CASRPLTSTGTSSREQYF
TRBV15	TRBJ2-1	.	.	TGTGCCACCAGCAAAGGGGGATCGGTCTTGAACAATGAGCAGTTCTTC	CATSKGGSVLNNEQFF
TRBV10-3	TRBJ1-2	TRBD1	.	TGTGCCAGCAAGACAGGGGGCGACTATGGCTACACCTTC	CASKTGGDYGYTF
TRBV11-2	TRBJ1-2	.	.	TGTGCCAGCAGCGCAAGCCTGGACAGCCTCTATGGCTACACCTTC	CASSASLDSLYGYTF
TRBV24-1	TRBJ2-5	.	.	TGTGCCACCAGTGATTTGGACAGGGGAGGGGGGACCCAGTACTTC	CATSDLDRGGGTQYF
TRBV4-1	TRBJ2-2	.	.	TGCGCCAGCAGCCAAGGTCCAGGGATTAAGGGGGAGCTGTTTTTT	CASSQGPGIKGELFF
TRBV7-9	TRBJ2-2	.	.	TGTGCCAGCAGCTTGGGACAAACTAACACCGGGGAGCTGTTTTTT	CASSLGQTNTGELFF
TRBV7-8	TRBJ1-2	TRBD1	.	TGTGCCAGCTTGGGACAGGGGTTGTCCTATGGCTACACCTTC	CASLGQGLSYGYTF
TRBV19	TRBJ1-4	.	.	TGTGCCAGTAGTATAGATCCAGGGACTAATGAAAAACTGTTTTTT	CASSIDPGTNEKLFF
TRBV15	TRBJ1-3	.	.	TGTGCCACCAGCAGAGAATGGGCCGGTAGCGGGATATCGGCGAGAAACACCATATATTTT	CATSREWAGSGISARNTIYF
TRBV5-1	TRBJ2-7	TRBD1	.	TGCGCCAGCAGCAAGTGGACAGGGGATCGGGACGAGCAGTACTTC	CASSKWTGDRDEQYF
TRBV12-3/TRBV12-4	TRBJ1-2	.	once	TGTGCCAGCAGCCGGGATGGCTACACCTTC	CASSRDGYTF
TRBV9	TRBJ2-3	TRBD2	.	TGTGCCAGCAGCTTCCGGGCGGGGGGGCCCGCAGATACGCAGTATTTT	CASSFRAGGPADTQYF
TRBV7-9	TRBJ2-4	.	once	.	CASSLVVGTGNF
TRBV18	TRBJ1-1	TRBD1	.	TGTGCCAGCTCACCACCGTACAGGGGGCCCACTGAAGCTTTCTTT	CASSPPYRGPTEAFF
TRBV19	TRBJ2-3	.	.	TGTGCCAGTAGTATAACAGCAGACACAGATACGCAGTATTTT	CASSITADTDTQYF
TRBV6-1	TRBJ2-1	.	once	TGTGCCAGCAGTGAAGCCATTCTGGGACTTGAGCAGTTCTTC	CASSEAILGLEQFF
TRBV7-2	TRBJ1-1	.	.	TGTGCCAGCAGCTTAGTTGGGACAAACACTGAAGCTTTCTTT	CASSLVGTNTEAFF
TRBV15	TRBJ2-1	TRBD2	.	TGTGCCACCAGCAGAGGTCGGGAGGGCCAATACAATGAGCAGTTCTTC	CATSRGREGQYNEQFF
TRBV3-1/TRBV3-2	TRBJ2-5	TRBD1	once	TGTGCCAGCAGCCAAAATAGGGGGCTCGGAGAGACCCAGTACTTC	CASSQNRGLGETQYF
TRBV27	TRBJ1-2	.	.	TGTGCCAGCACCTCGGCGGGCTATGGCTACACCTTC	CASTSAGYGYTF
TRBV19	TRBJ2-5	TRBD2	once	TGTGCCAGTAGTACGGGACTAGCGGGGCAAGAGACCCAGTACTTC	CASSTGLAGQETQYF
TRBV6-5	TRBJ2-7	.	.	TGTGCCAGCAGTTACCGTCAGGCCTACGAGCAGTACTTC	CASSYRQAYEQYF
TRBV29-1	TRBJ1-2	.	.	TGCAGCGTTGGGGCCTTATACGGCTACACCTTC	CSVGALYGYTF
TRBV27	TRBJ1-5	.	few	TGTGCCAGCAGTGAAGACAGGTATAGCAATCAGCCCCAGCATTTT	CASSEDRYSNQPQHF
TRBV5-4	TRBJ1-6	.	.	TGTGCCAGCAGCCCAGGCAGCTCCTATAATTCACCCCTCCACTTT	CASSPGSSYNSPLHF
TRBV6-5	TRBJ1-5	TRBD1	.	TGTGCCAGCAGTAGCAGGACAGGGGGCAATCAGCCCCAGCATTTT	CASSSRTGGNQPQHF
TRBV18	TRBJ2-2	.	.	TGTGCCAGCTCAAGCACAGGGATGTCCGGGGAGCTGTTTTTT	CASSSTGMSGELFF
TRBV4-3	TRBJ1-2	.	.	TGCGCCAGCAGCCAAGATCCAGGGGACTATGGCTACACCTTC	CASSQDPGDYGYTF
TRBV7-9	TRBJ1-1	TRBD1	.	TGTGCCAGCAGCCTCGGGACAGGGATCGAGAGCACTGAAGCTTTCTTT	CASSLGTGIESTEAFF